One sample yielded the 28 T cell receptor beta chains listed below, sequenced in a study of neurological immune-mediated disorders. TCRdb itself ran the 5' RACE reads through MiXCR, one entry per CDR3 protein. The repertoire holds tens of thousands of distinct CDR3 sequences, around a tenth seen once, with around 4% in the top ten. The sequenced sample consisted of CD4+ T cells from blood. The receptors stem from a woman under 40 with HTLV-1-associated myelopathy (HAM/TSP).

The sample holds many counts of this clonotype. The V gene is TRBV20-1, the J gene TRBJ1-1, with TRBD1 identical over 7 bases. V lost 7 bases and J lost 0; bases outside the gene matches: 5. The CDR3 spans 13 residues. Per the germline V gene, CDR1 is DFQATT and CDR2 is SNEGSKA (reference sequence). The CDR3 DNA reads TGCAGTGTCGACAGGGACATGAACACTGAAGCTTTCTTT. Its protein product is CSVDRDMNTEAFF.

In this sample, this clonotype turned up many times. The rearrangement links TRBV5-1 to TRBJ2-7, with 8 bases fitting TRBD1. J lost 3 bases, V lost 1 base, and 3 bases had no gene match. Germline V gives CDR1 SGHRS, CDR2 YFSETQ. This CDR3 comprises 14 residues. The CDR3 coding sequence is TGCGCCAGCAGCTTGCAGGGGGCCGGCTACGAGCAGTACTTC. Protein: CASSLQGAGYEQYF.

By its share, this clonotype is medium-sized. DNA for the CDR3: TGCGCCAGCAGAAAACGGAATGGCTACACCTTC. Its protein is CASRKRNGYTF. V gene TRBV10-1 combines with J gene TRBJ1-2; D not certain. CDR1 and CDR2 (germline): WNHNN, SYGVQD (reference sequence). The CDR3 length is 11 residues. V was cut by 6 bases and J by 6 bases, with 8 bases left in between.

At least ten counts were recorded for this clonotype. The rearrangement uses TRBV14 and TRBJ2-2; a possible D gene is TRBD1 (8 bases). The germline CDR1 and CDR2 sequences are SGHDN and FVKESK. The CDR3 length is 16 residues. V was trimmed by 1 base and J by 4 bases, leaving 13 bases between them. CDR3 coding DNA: TGTGCCAGCAGCCAAGGACAGGGGAGGGGCACCGGGGAGCTGTTTTTT. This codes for CASSQGQGRGTGELFF.

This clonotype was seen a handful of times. CDR3 residues: CAWKGSYEQYF. For the CDR3, the DNA is TGTGCCTGGAAGGGTAGCTACGAGCAGTACTTC. This chain connects TRBV30 to TRBJ2-7; D unresolved. The CDR3 has 11 residues. In germline, CDR1 is GTSNPN, CDR2 SVGIG (reference sequence). V gave up 4 bases and J gave up 3 bases, with 7 bases separating them.

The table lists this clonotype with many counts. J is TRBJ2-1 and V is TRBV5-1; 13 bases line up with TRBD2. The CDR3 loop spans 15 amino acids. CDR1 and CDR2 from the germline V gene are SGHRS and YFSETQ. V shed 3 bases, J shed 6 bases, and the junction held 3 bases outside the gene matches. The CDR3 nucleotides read TGCGCCAGCAGCTCGACTAGCGGGGGGCTCAATGAGCAGTTCTTC. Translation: CASSSTSGGLNEQFF.

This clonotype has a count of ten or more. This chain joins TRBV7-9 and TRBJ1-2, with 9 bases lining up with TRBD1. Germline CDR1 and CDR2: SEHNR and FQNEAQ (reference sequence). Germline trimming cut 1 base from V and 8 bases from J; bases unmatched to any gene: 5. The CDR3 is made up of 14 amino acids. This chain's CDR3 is CASSLDRDRDGYTF. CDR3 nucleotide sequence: TGTGCCAGCAGCTTAGACCGGGACAGGGACGGCTACACCTTC.

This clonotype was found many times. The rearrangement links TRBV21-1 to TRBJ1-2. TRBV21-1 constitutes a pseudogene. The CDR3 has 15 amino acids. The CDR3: CASSKAFGVFYGYTF. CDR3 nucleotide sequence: TGTGCCAGCAGCAAAGCGTTCGGCGTTTTCTATGGCTACACCTTC.

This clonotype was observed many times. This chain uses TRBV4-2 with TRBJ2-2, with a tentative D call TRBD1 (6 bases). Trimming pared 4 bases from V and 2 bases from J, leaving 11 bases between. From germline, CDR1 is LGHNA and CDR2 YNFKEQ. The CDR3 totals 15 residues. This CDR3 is CASSRGQRNTGELFF. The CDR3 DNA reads TGTGCCAGCAGCCGAGGACAGAGAAACACCGGGGAGCTGTTTTTT.

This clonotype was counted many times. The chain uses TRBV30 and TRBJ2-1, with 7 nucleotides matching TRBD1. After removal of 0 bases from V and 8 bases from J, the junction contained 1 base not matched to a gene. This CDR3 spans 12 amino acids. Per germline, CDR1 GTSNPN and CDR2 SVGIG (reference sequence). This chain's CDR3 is CAWSVQGHEQFF. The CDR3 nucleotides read TGTGCCTGGAGTGTACAGGGGCATGAGCAGTTCTTC.

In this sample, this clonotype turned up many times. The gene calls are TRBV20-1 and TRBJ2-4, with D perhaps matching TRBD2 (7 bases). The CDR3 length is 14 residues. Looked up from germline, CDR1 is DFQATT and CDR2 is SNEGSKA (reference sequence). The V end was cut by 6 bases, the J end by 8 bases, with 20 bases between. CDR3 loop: CSASRGGARDIQYF. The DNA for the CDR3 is TGCAGTGCCTCACGTGGGGGGGCTAGAGACATTCAGTACTTC.

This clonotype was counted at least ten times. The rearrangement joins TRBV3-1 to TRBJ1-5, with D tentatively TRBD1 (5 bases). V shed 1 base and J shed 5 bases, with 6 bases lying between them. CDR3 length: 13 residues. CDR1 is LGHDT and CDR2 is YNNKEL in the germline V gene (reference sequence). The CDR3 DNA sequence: TGTGCCAGCAGCCAAGCAGGGCATCAGCCCCAGCATTTT. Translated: CASSQAGHQPQHF.

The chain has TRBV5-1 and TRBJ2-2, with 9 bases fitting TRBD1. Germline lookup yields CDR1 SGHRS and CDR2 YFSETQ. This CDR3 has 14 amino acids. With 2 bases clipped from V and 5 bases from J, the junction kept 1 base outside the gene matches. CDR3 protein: CASSLQGATGELFF. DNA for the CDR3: TGCGCCAGCAGCTTACAGGGGGCTACCGGGGAGCTGTTTTTT.

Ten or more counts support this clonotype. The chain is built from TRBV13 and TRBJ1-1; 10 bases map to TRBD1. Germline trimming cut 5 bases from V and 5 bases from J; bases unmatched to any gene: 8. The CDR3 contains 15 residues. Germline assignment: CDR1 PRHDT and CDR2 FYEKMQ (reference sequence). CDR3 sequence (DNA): TGTGCCAGCAGCCCACGCGGACAGGGGGAGACTGAAGCTTTCTTT. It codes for CASSPRGQGETEAFF.

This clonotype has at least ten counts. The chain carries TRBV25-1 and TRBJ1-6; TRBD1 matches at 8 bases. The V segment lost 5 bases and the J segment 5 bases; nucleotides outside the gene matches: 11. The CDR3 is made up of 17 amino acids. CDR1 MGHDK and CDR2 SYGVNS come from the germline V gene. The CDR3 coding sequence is TGTGCCAGCAGTACCGGGACAGGAGGACTCAATAATTCACCCCTCCACTTT. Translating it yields CASSTGTGGLNNSPLHF.

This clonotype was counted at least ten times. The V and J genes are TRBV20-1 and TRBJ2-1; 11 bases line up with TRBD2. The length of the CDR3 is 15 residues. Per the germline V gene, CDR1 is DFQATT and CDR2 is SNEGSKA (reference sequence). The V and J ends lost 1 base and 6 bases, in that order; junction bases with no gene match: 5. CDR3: CSARAYSGGANEQFF. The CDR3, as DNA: TGCAGTGCTAGAGCGTATAGCGGGGGGGCCAATGAGCAGTTCTTC.

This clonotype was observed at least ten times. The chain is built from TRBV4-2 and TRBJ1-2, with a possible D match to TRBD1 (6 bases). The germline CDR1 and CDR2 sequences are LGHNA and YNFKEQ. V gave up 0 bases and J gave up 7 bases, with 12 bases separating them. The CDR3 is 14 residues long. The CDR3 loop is CASSQDTGGGGYTF. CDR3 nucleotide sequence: TGTGCCAGCAGCCAAGATACGGGAGGGGGTGGCTACACCTTC.

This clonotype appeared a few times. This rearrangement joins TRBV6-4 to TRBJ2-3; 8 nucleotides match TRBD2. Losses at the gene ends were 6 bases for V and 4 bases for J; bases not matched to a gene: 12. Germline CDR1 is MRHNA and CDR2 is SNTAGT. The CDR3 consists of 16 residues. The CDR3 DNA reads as TGTGCCAGCAGCCTACGGGAGGGCCGGGGGTCAGATACGCAGTATTTT. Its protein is CASSLREGRGSDTQYF.

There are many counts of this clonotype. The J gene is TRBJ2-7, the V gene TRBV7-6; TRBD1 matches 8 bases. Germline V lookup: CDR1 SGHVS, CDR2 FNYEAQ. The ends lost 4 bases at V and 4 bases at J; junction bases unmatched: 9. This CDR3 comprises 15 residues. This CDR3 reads CASSSMTTGVYEQYF. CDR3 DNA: TGTGCCAGCAGCTCAATGACGACAGGGGTGTACGAGCAGTACTTC.

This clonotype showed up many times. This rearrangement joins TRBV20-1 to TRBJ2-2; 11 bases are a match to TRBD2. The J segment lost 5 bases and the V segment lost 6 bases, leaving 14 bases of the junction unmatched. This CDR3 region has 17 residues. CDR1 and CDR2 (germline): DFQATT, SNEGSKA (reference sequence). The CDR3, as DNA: TGCAGTGCACCGAGTGGTAGCGGGGGGGCGGGTACCGGGGAGCTGTTTTTT. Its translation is CSAPSGSGGAGTGELFF.

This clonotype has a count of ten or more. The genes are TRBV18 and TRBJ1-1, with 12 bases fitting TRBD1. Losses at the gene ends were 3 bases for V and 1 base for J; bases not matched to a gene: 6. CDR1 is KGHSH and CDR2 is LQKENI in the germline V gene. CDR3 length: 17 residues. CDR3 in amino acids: CASSPWDRGHKNTEAFF. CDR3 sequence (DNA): TGTGCCAGCTCACCGTGGGACAGGGGGCATAAGAACACTGAAGCTTTCTTT.

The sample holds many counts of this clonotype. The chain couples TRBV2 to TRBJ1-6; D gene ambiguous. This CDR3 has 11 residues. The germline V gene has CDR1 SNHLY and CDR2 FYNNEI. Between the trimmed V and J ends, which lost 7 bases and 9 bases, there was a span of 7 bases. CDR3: CASMLGSPLHF. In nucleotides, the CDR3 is TGTGCCAGCATGTTGGGTTCACCCCTCCACTTT. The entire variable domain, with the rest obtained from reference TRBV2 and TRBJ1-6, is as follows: EPEVTQTPSHQVTQMGQEVILRCVPISNHLYFYWYRQILGQKVEFLVSFYNNEISEKSEIFDDQFSVERPDGSNFTLKIRSTKLEDSAMYFCASMLGSPLHFGNGTRLTVT.

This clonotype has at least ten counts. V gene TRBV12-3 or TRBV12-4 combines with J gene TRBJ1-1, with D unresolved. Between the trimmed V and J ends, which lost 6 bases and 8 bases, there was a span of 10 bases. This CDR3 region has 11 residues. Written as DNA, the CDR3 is TGTGCCAGCAGACCCCGGGGAGAAGCTTTCTTT. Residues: CASRPRGEAFF.

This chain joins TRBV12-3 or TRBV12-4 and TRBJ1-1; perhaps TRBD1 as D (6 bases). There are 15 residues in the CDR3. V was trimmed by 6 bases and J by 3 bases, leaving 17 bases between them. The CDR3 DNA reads TGTGCCAGCAGACCTAGGACAGTGATGTACACTGAAGCTTTCTTT. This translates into CASRPRTVMYTEAFF.

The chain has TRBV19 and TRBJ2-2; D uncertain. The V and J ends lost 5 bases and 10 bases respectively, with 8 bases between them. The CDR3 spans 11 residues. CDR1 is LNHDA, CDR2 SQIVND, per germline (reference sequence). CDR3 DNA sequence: TGTGCCAGTAGTTACTTCGTGGAGCTGTTTTTT. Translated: CASSYFVELFF. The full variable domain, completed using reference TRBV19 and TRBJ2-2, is DGGITQSPKYLFRKEGQNVTLSCEQNLNHDAMYWYRQDPGQGLRLIYYSQIVNDFQKGDIAEGYSVSREKKESFPLTVTSAQKNPTAFYLCASSYFVELFFGEGSRLTVL.

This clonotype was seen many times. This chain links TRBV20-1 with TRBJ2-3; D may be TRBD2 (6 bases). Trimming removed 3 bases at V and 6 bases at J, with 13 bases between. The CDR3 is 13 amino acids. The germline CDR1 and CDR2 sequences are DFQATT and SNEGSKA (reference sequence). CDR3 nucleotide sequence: TGCAGTGCTAGCGGGGGAGCACCGGATACGCAGTATTTT. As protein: CSASGGAPDTQYF.

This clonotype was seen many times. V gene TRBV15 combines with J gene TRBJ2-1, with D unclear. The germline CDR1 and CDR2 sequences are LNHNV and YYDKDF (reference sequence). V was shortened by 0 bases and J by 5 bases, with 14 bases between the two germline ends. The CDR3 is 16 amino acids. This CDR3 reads CATSRESLRGNNEQFF. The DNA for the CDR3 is TGTGCCACCAGCAGAGAAAGCCTACGAGGAAACAATGAGCAGTTCTTC.

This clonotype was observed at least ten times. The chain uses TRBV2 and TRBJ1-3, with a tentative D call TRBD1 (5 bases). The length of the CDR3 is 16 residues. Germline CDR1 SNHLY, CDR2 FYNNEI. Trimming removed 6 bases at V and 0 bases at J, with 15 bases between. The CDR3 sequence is CASSRDVVLSGNTIYF. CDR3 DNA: TGTGCCAGCAGCCGGGACGTAGTACTCTCTGGAAACACCATATATTTT.